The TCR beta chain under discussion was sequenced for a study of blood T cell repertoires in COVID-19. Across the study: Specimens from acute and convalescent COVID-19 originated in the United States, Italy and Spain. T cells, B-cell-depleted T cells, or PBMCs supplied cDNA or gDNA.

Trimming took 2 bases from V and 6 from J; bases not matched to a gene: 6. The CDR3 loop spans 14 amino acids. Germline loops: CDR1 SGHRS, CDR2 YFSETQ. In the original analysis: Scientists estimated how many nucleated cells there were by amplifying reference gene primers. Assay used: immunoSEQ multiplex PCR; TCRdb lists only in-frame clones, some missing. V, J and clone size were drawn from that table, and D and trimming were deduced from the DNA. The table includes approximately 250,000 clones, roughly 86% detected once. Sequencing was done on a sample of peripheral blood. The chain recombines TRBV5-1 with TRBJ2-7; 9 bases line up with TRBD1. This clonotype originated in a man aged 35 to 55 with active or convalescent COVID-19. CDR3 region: CASSLRQGGAEQYF. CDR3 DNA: TGCGCCAGCAGCTTACGACAGGGGGGGGCCGAGCAGTACTTC.